This T cell receptor (beta chain) was recorded in a study of T cells and copy number aberrations in small-cell lung cancer (dated by TCRdb to the early 2020s). For the study in its entirety: Whole-exome sequencing of the same tumor regions was paired with TCR repertoire sequencing so that T cell metrics could be related to mutations and copy number aberrations. Tumor TCR data were available for some 16 patients, and approximately 14 patients had TCR data from both tumor and normal tissue.

The paper as a whole reports these results and caveats: All specimens consisted of formalin-fixed paraffin-embedded tissue, which is known to introduce sequencing artifacts. Compared with adjacent lung tissue, tumors showed lower T-cell density, richness and clonality, although the density difference was not significant. The study was limited by a small sample size because surgical resection is uncommon in small-cell lung cancer, and the findings require validation.

The donors were limited-stage small-cell lung cancer patients whose surgical resection took place in Hangzhou, China, between the late 2000s and the early 2020s. Every donor underwent upfront surgery with no preoperative chemotherapy or radiotherapy, and no donor received immunotherapy either before or after surgery. All 19 patients in the sequenced cohort were identified as smokers or heavy second-hand smokers. Adjacent normal lung was taken at least 2 cm away from the tumor margin, and two pathologists confirmed by morphology that the adjacent normal lung was free of malignant cells. The study used multi-region TCR-beta sequencing of resected limited-stage small-cell lung cancers together with tumor-adjacent lung tissue to characterize T cell repertoire heterogeneity. Genomic DNA was extracted from FFPE tissue using the AllPrep DNA/RNA FFPE Kit (Qiagen). The immunoSEQ hsTCRB Kit was used with multiplexed V- and J-gene primers to amplify TCR-beta CDR3 regions from genomic DNA. Unique DNA barcodes were added in a second PCR, and the samples were pooled together with one negative control and one positive control. The pooled TCR-beta libraries were sequenced using a 150-cycle paired-end protocol on an Illumina MiSeq. Concerning the study's data processing: Adaptive Biotechnologies processed the raw sequencing data into a report containing normalized, annotated TCR-beta repertoires. T-cell density was calculated by normalizing TCR-beta templates to usable DNA, with usable DNA estimated through amplification of housekeeping genes. Clonality was defined as 1 minus Pielou's evenness, while richness was a count of unique rearrangements. TCRdb took over this immuneACCESS table, retaining in-frame rearrangements with V and J assigned. Such tables are incomplete; in checked studies, under half of the missing clones stem from an unresolved V gene, and the remainder is unexplained. V, J and clone size are taken as reported in that table, and D and trimming were inferred from the DNA itself. The sample includes roughly 2,200 clones, with 79% observed a single time. The leading ten clones occupy 8.8% of the sample.

Concerning this clone itself: Its antigen is currently not known. There are no base qualities to consult, and no much larger clone falls within one base.

The CDR3 has 15 amino acids, counting the end cysteine and phenylalanine. This entry keeps only the CDR3 DNA: 45 bases, framed from base 1. V sheds 6 bases and J sheds 5 bases, leaving 17 bases between their ends. CDR1 MDHEN and CDR2 SYDVKM are derived from the germline V gene. The chain employs TRBV28 and TRBJ2-1, and the D gene may be TRBD1, 5 bases matching. The sequence was obtained from a woman aged 55-69 years with small cell lung cancer. The source material was normal tissue next to the tumor. The nucleotides read TGTGCCAGCAGACAAGGACACCTCCAAGACAATGAGCAGTTCTTC. It is translated as CASRQGHLQDNEQFF.